The 29 T cell receptor beta chains below come from one sample, sequenced in a study of shared clonotypes between healthy human individuals. Generated by immunoSEQ multiplex PCR, the TCRdb table keeps only in-frame clones and is missing some. Counted here are around 510,000 clones, about 96% occurring once; the ten biggest clones make up approximately 0.067%. The sequenced material came from naive CD4+ T cells sorted from blood. Subset denoted: CD45RA+ positively selected. The receptor source for this set is a woman in her 30s in good health.

This chain connects TRBV7-9 to TRBJ2-5, with TRBD1 as a possible D gene (5 bases). With the DNA end fitting TRBJ2-7 better, the J assignment may be wrong. The CDR3 extends over 14 amino acids. In germline, CDR1 is SEHNR, CDR2 FQNEAQ (reference sequence). CDR3 DNA sequence: TGTGCCAGCAGCTCCTTCCCAGGGTCCTACGAGCAGTACTTC. It is translated as CASSSFPGSYEQYF.

This clone was seen just once. The chain recombines TRBV7-2 with TRBJ2-7; no clear D. The germline CDR1 and CDR2 sequences are SGHTA and FQGNSA. The CDR3 is 16 residues long. Trimming removed 1 base at V and 2 bases at J, with 15 bases between. The CDR3: CASSLGTGRVPYEQYF. CDR3 DNA sequence: TGTGCCAGCAGCTTAGGTACGGGTCGGGTGCCCTACGAGCAGTACTTC.

The chain links TRBV5-4 to TRBJ2-5; D ambiguous. The J call could be wrong; TRBJ2-7 is a better fit for the DNA end. The germline V gene encodes CDR1 SGHNT and CDR2 YYREEE (reference sequence). This CDR3 has 15 residues. The CDR3 loop is CASSLGVPSSYEQYF. DNA for the CDR3: TGTGCCAGCAGCTTGGGGGTCCCGAGCTCCTACGAGCAGTACTTC.

The rearrangement joins TRBV5-5 to TRBJ1-5; the match to TRBD1 covers 8 bases. The CDR3 consists of 15 residues. V was clipped by 0 bases and J by 5 bases; unmatched bases: 4. Germline-derived CDR1 and CDR2 are SGHKS and YYEKEE (reference sequence). CDR3 coding DNA: TGTGCCAGCAGCTTGGATGACAGGGGTTATCAGCCCCAGCATTTT. It yields the protein CASSLDDRGYQPQHF. Based on the CDR3 plus reference TRBV5-5 and TRBJ1-5, the full variable domain is DAGVTQSPTHLIKTRGQQVTLRCSPISGHKSVSWYQQVLGQGPQFIFQYYEKEERGRGNFPDRFSARQFPNYSSELNVNALLLGDSALYLCASSLDDRGYQPQHFGDGTRLSIL.

The V call is TRBV13, the J call TRBJ2-3; 9 positions match TRBD2. Germline CDR1 PRHDT, CDR2 FYEKMQ (reference sequence). The V segment lost 3 bases and the J segment 3 bases; nucleotides outside the gene matches: 4. CDR3 length: 15 amino acids. This chain's CDR3 is CASSFRTSGTDTQYF. CDR3 sequence (DNA): TGTGCCAGCAGCTTCCGAACTAGCGGGACAGATACGCAGTATTTT.

The V and J genes are TRBV15 and TRBJ2-5; TRBD2 is a possible D gene (6 bases). Germline V lookup: CDR1 LNHNV, CDR2 YYDKDF (reference sequence). The CDR3 is 16 residues long. Trimming stripped 0 bases from V and 5 bases from J, with 16 bases between. The CDR3 protein is CATSRDHGGWSETQYF. Here the CDR3 DNA reads TGTGCCACCAGCAGAGATCACGGAGGGTGGAGCGAGACCCAGTACTTC.

The CDR3 region has the DNA TGTGCCAGCAGCTTAGCGCCAGGGGCGAACAATCAGCCCCAGCATTTT. As protein: CASSLAPGANNQPQHF. V gene TRBV7-4 combines with J gene TRBJ1-5; tentative D call: TRBD1 (6 bases). Per germline, CDR1 SGHVT and CDR2 SQSDAQ. Trimming took 0 bases from V and 3 from J, leaving 12 bases between them. The CDR3 is 16 amino acids.

J is TRBJ2-1 and V is TRBV21-1; the table's D gene call, TRBD1, was not cross checked with the DNA. TRBV21-1 is labeled a pseudogene. The CDR3 has 16 residues. This chain's CDR3 is CASSNSGQGHYNEQFF. The DNA for the CDR3 is TGTGCCAGCAGCAATAGCGGACAGGGGCACTACAATGAGCAGTTCTTC.

The rearrangement uses TRBV4-2 and TRBJ1-2; D not certain. Trimming took off 1 base at V and 8 bases at J, with 14 bases between the two ends. There are 14 residues in the CDR3. The V gene's germline CDR1 is LGHNA and CDR2 YNFKEQ. The CDR3 DNA reads TGTGCCAGCAGCCAAGTCATGGCACTACCAGGCTACACCTTC. This gives the protein CASSQVMALPGYTF.

A remark on this clone: The junction does not match germline at one end; this may be a read error. This chain links TRBV19 with TRBJ1-5, with TRBD1 matching 8 bases. CDR3 length equals 16 residues. Per germline, CDR1 LNHDA and CDR2 SQIVND (reference sequence). CDR3 sequence: CASSIPGQGSDQPQHF. The CDR3 nucleotides read TGTGCCAGTAGTATACCCGGACAGGGTAGCGATCAGCCCCAGCATTTT.

The V call is TRBV6-5, the J call TRBJ2-5, with TRBD1 identical over 8 bases. The last part of the DNA fits TRBJ2-7 better; the J call may be wrong. Germline lookup yields CDR1 MNHEY and CDR2 SVGAGI. This CDR3 has 14 amino acids. CDR3 in amino acids: CASRGDRSPSEQYF. In DNA form, the CDR3 reads TGTGCCAGCAGAGGGGACAGGTCCCCTTCCGAGCAGTACTTC.

The V call is TRBV18, the J call TRBJ2-2; D gene unclear. The germline V gene encodes CDR1 KGHSH and CDR2 LQKENI. This CDR3 region has 16 residues. The V and J ends lost 0 bases and 0 bases respectively, with 8 bases between them. CDR3 DNA sequence: TGTGCCAGCTCACCACCGGCTTCCGCGAACACCGGGGAGCTGTTTTTT. Its translation is CASSPPASANTGELFF.

This CDR3 is CAWTPFRLAGGPHEQYF. CDR3 DNA sequence: TGTGCCTGGACCCCTTTTCGGCTAGCGGGAGGGCCGCACGAGCAGTACTTC. V is TRBV30 and J is TRBJ2-7; 12 bases align to TRBD2. The V and J ends lost 4 bases and 5 bases, in that order; junction bases with no gene match: 15. The V gene's germline CDR1 is GTSNPN and CDR2 SVGIG (reference sequence). The CDR3 has 17 amino acids. Full variable domain (remainder filled in from reference TRBV30 and TRBJ2-7): SQTIHQWPATLVQPVGSPLSLECTVEGTSNPNLYWYRQAAGRGLQLLFYSVGIGQISSEVPQNLSASRPQDRQFILSSKKLLLSDSGFYLCAWTPFRLAGGPHEQYFGPGTRLTVT.

This chain connects TRBV6-5 to TRBJ2-1; no clear D gene. The CDR3 covers 11 residues. Germline V lookup: CDR1 MNHEY, CDR2 SVGAGI. Trimming took off 8 bases at V and 8 bases at J, with 10 bases between the two ends. The CDR3 bases are TGTGCCAGCCAAGGATGGTATGAGCAGTTCTTC. Residues: CASQGWYEQFF.

The chain uses TRBV7-9 and TRBJ2-7; no reliable D call. This CDR3 spans 15 amino acids. Germline V gene lookup returns CDR1 SEHNR and CDR2 FQNEAQ (reference sequence). V shed 0 bases and J shed 1 base, with 10 bases lying between them. CDR3 DNA sequence: TGTGCCAGCAGCTTAGCGCAACACAAATCCTACGAGCAGTACTTC. Encoded protein: CASSLAQHKSYEQYF.

This chain joins TRBV5-1 and TRBJ2-2, with D possibly being TRBD1 (6 bases). Germline V CDR1 and CDR2: SGHRS, YFSETQ. V lost 0 bases and J lost 0, with 9 bases in between. This CDR3 spans 16 amino acids. CDR3 amino acids: CASSLVPGANTGELFF. For the CDR3, the DNA is TGCGCCAGCAGCTTGGTTCCAGGGGCGAACACCGGGGAGCTGTTTTTT.

The rearrangement links TRBV5-1 to TRBJ2-7, with D unclear. The CDR3 has 16 residues. V was shortened by 1 base and J by 7 bases, with 21 bases between the two germline ends. Germline V CDR1 and CDR2: SGHRS, YFSETQ. The CDR3 DNA reads TGCGCCAGCAGCTTGTTGGTCAACCACCGGGCAGTGGAGCAGTACTTC. Amino acid sequence: CASSLLVNHRAVEQYF.

The rearrangement joins TRBV30 to TRBJ1-1; tentative D call: TRBD1 (5 bases). The CDR3 is made up of 14 amino acids. V was cut by 0 bases and J by 4 bases, with 12 bases left in between. CDR1 is GTSNPN and CDR2 is SVGIG in the germline V gene (reference sequence). As DNA, the CDR3 is TGTGCCTGGAGTGTACGGTCTAGGGGCACTGAAGCTTTCTTT. It translates to CAWSVRSRGTEAFF.

The gene calls are TRBV7-8 and TRBJ1-2; no firm D call. V shed 0 bases and J shed 4 bases, with 12 bases lying between them. CDR3 length: 15 amino acids. Germline V gene sequence: CDR1 SGHVS, CDR2 FQNEAQ. The CDR3 nucleotides are TGTGCCAGCAGCTTAGCGATCTTATGGGCCTATGGCTACACCTTC. Its translation is CASSLAILWAYGYTF. Combining the CDR3 with reference TRBV7-8 and TRBJ1-2 gives the whole variable domain GAGVSQSPRYKVAKRGQDVALRCDPISGHVSLFWYQQALGQGPEFLTYFQNEAQLDKSGLPSDRFFAERPEGSVSTLKIQRTQQEDSAVYLCASSLAILWAYGYTFGSGTRLTVV.

V is TRBV28 and J is TRBJ2-1; no clear D gene. Germline V gene lookup returns CDR1 MDHEN and CDR2 SYDVKM. Trimming removed 4 bases from V and 2 bases from J, with 9 bases in between. The CDR3 sequence is 14 residues long. CDR3 bases: TGTGCCAGCAGTTCCCCGCCAACCTACAATGAGCAGTTCTTC. This sequence encodes CASSSPPTYNEQFF. The full variable domain, rest sourced from reference TRBV28 and TRBJ2-1, is DVKVTQSSRYLVKRTGEKVFLECVQDMDHENMFWYRQDPGLGLRLIYFSYDVKMKEKGDIPEGYSVSREKKERFSLILESASTNQTSMYLCASSSPPTYNEQFFGPGTRLTVL.

This clone came up once. The chain combines TRBV27 with TRBJ2-3, with a weak D call TRBD2 (5 bases). CDR3 size: 14 residues. Trimming removed 0 bases at V and 5 bases at J, with 9 bases between. CDR1 is MNHEY and CDR2 is SMNVEV in the germline V gene (reference sequence). For the CDR3, the DNA is TGTGCCAGCAGTTTATCGATAGGGAGAGATACGCAGTATTTT. This translates into CASSLSIGRDTQYF.

This clone occurred once. This chain joins TRBV4-2 and TRBJ1-5; TRBD1 matches at 9 bases. With V trimmed by 0 bases and J by 5 bases, 8 bases remained unmatched. The CDR3 is made up of 17 amino acids. Germline V lookup: CDR1 LGHNA, CDR2 YNFKEQ. The CDR3 reads CASSQDEGTGQYQPQHF. The CDR3 region has the DNA TGTGCCAGCAGCCAAGATGAAGGGACAGGGCAGTATCAGCCCCAGCATTTT.

Of note for this clone: The junction and the germline gene differ at one end; a read error may be behind it. The chain is built from TRBV27 and TRBJ2-2, with D tentatively TRBD2 (6 bases). The CDR3 is made up of 16 amino acids. The V gene's germline CDR1 is MNHEY and CDR2 SMNVEV (reference sequence). Here the CDR3 reads CASSLSGGFRHRGAVF. The CDR3 DNA sequence: TGTGCCAGCAGTTTATCTGGGGGGTTTCGACACCGGGGAGCTGTTTTT.

V is TRBV27 and J is TRBJ1-1; a weak D match, TRBD1 (6 bases). Between the trimmed V and J ends, which lost 6 bases and 0 bases, there was a span of 11 bases. This CDR3 has 14 residues. Looked up from germline, CDR1 is MNHEY and CDR2 is SMNVEV (reference sequence). The DNA for the CDR3 is TGTGCCAGCAGAGCGGACAGCCTGAACACTGAAGCTTTCTTT. Translation gives CASRADSLNTEAFF.

This chain joins TRBV11-3 and TRBJ2-4, with a tentative D call TRBD2 (6 bases). V dropped 1 base and J dropped 3 bases, with 16 bases sitting between them. Germline V CDR1 and CDR2: SGHNT, YENEEA. This CDR3 spans 17 amino acids. The CDR3 nucleotides are TGTGCCAGCAGCTTAGGTCCATCCGGGAGAGTCAAAAACATTCAGTACTTC. This gives the protein CASSLGPSGRVKNIQYF.

This sequence joins TRBV5-6 and TRBJ2-1; D is uncertain. The CDR3 spans 13 residues. In germline, CDR1 is SGHDT, CDR2 YYEEEE. V was shortened by 4 bases and J by 10 bases, with 15 bases between the two germline ends. The CDR3 bases are TGTGCCAGCAGCAACTCAGTTCCCGGAGAGCAGTTCTTC. Translating gives CASSNSVPGEQFF.

The rearrangement joins TRBV4-1 to TRBJ2-1; 10 bases match TRBD2. V was clipped by 1 base and J by 6 bases; unmatched bases: 12. In germline, CDR1 is MGHRA, CDR2 YSYEKL. CDR3 size: 18 residues. For the CDR3, the DNA is TGCGCCAGCAGCCAAGGGTTCTCTAGCGGGAGATCAGGCAATGAGCAGTTCTTC. Its translation is CASSQGFSSGRSGNEQFF.

This clone is a singleton in its sample. The V call is TRBV5-1, the J call TRBJ2-7, with 8 bases identical to TRBD1. CDR3 size: 19 residues. V dropped 2 bases and J dropped 4; count of bases not matched to a gene: 20. Germline assignment: CDR1 SGHRS and CDR2 YFSETQ. The CDR3 protein is CASSFWGTGLRPSAYEQYF. In nucleotides, the CDR3 is TGCGCCAGCAGCTTCTGGGGGACAGGTCTCCGACCCTCCGCATACGAGCAGTACTTC.

This clone was observed a single time. The V and J genes are TRBV2 and TRBJ2-5, with D perhaps assigned TRBD1 or TRBD2 (6 bases each). The CDR3 runs 15 residues. Trimming took off 6 bases at V and 1 base at J, with 15 bases between the two ends. Looked up from germline, CDR1 is SNHLY and CDR2 is FYNNEI. The CDR3 DNA follows: TGTGCCAGCAGAAGAATAGGAGGGGGCCAAGAGACCCAGTACTTC. Residues: CASRRIGGGQETQYF.